The 22 T cell receptor beta chains reported below all come from one sample, sequenced in a study of cytomegalovirus exposure and HLA in healthy donors. The repertoire was sequenced with immunoSEQ multiplex PCR; TCRdb's copy has only in-frame clones and lacks some. The profile shows about 130,000 clones, roughly 95% of them singletons. Sequenced: PBMCs. The receptors shown here come from a man younger than 35 in good health and CMV-seronegative.

The gene calls are TRBV11-3 and TRBJ1-1; 8 bases align to TRBD1. This CDR3 spans 14 amino acids. J was trimmed by 6 bases and V by 3 bases; bases with no gene match: 6. Germline values: CDR1 SGHNT, CDR2 YENEEA. CDR3 sequence reads: CASSLGDRRPEAFF. DNA of the CDR3: TGTGCCAGCAGCTTGGGGGACAGGCGCCCTGAAGCTTTCTTT.

V usage is TRBV5-1 and J usage is TRBJ2-3, with TRBD2 identical over 12 bases. This CDR3 contains 15 residues. CDR1 is SGHRS, CDR2 YFSETQ, per germline. The V segment lost 4 bases and the J segment 3 bases; nucleotides outside the gene matches: 3. The CDR3 loop is CASSPGLAGTDTQYF. The CDR3 bases are TGCGCCAGCAGCCCAGGACTAGCGGGAACAGATACGCAGTATTTT.

This clone was detected only once. V gene TRBV6-5 combines with J gene TRBJ2-7, with unresolved D. The CDR3 totals 8 residues. V lost 6 bases and J lost 9, with 3 bases in between. The germline V gene encodes CDR1 MNHEY and CDR2 SVGAGI. CDR3 sequence (DNA): TGTGCCAGCAGCTCGCAGTACTTC. Its protein product is CASSSQYF.

V is TRBV7-9 and J is TRBJ2-7; 8 bases are shared with TRBD2. Trimming removed 5 bases from V and 3 bases from J; junction bases left unmatched: 6. This CDR3 spans 14 amino acids. Germline V lookup: CDR1 SEHNR, CDR2 FQNEAQ (reference sequence). For the CDR3, the DNA is TGTGCCAGCAGCCCGAGCGGGAGCAGCTACGAGCAGTACTTC. Its translation: CASSPSGSSYEQYF. The full variable domain, rest sourced from reference TRBV7-9 and TRBJ2-7, is DTGVSQNPRHKITKRGQNVTFRCDPISEHNRLYWYRQTLGQGPEFLTYFQNEAQLEKSRLLSDRFSAERPKGSFSTLEIQRTEQGDSAMYLCASSPSGSSYEQYFGPGTRLTVT.

CDR3 nucleotides: TGTGCCAGCAGCCTACTAGCGGTTAGCACAGATACGCAGTATTTT. It specifies CASSLLAVSTDTQYF. The chain carries TRBV28 and TRBJ2-3, with 8 nucleotides matching TRBD2. Unmatched junction bases numbered 5, after V lost 6 bases and J lost 0 bases. The CDR3 covers 15 residues. CDR1 is MDHEN and CDR2 is SYDVKM in the germline V gene.

V is TRBV6-5 and J is TRBJ2-7; 8 nucleotides line up with TRBD2. Trimming took 5 bases from V and 11 from J; bases not matched to a gene: 14. The CDR3 consists of 14 residues. Germline CDR1 is MNHEY and CDR2 is SVGAGI. For the CDR3, the DNA is TGTGCCAGCAGTCTACGGGGGGGCGTATTTGAGGAGTACTTC. Its protein product is CASSLRGGVFEEYF.

This clone was seen a single time. J is TRBJ1-2 and V is TRBV7-2; D is undetermined. CDR3 length: 11 residues. Trimming stripped 4 bases from V and 4 bases from J, with 4 bases between. The V gene's germline CDR1 is SGHTA and CDR2 FQGNSA. For the CDR3, the DNA is TGTGCCAGCAGCTCTAGCTATGGCTACACCTTC. Its protein product is CASSSSYGYTF.

The V and J genes are TRBV6-6 and TRBJ1-4, with 8 nucleotides matching TRBD1. The germline CDR1 and CDR2 sequences are MNHNY and SVGAGI (reference sequence). This CDR3 has 16 amino acids. The ends lost 7 bases at V and 3 bases at J; junction bases unmatched: 10. The CDR3 coding sequence is TGTGCCAGCAAGTTGCTAGGACAGGGAGCTAATGAAAAACTGTTTTTT. This codes for CASKLLGQGANEKLFF.

The V and J genes are TRBV27 and TRBJ1-3; 7 nucleotides line up with TRBD1. Germline loops: CDR1 MNHEY, CDR2 SMNVEV (reference sequence). The trim removed 4 bases at V and 2 bases at J, leaving 5 bases unmatched. The CDR3 totals 15 residues. CDR3 loop: CASSSTGVTGNTIYF. The DNA for the CDR3 is TGTGCCAGCAGTTCCACAGGGGTAACTGGAAACACCATATATTTT.

The chain recombines TRBV13 with TRBJ1-1, with D maybe TRBD1 (5 bases). This CDR3 is built from 14 residues. Germline V gene sequence: CDR1 PRHDT, CDR2 FYEKMQ (reference sequence). Trimming pared 0 bases from V and 8 bases from J, leaving 13 bases between. CDR3 DNA: TGTGCCAGCAGCTTAGGCAAGGGGATACTAGAAGCTTTCTTT. The encoded protein is CASSLGKGILEAFF.

The chain has TRBV9 and TRBJ2-5; TRBD2 agrees at 8 bases. J lost 4 bases, V lost 0 bases, and 8 bases had no gene match. This CDR3 spans 16 amino acids. In germline, CDR1 is SGDLS, CDR2 YYNGEE. The CDR3 region has the DNA TGTGCCAGCAGCGTAGGGGGAATAGCGGGGAGAGAGACCCAGTACTTC. The encoded protein is CASSVGGIAGRETQYF. The full variable domain, completed using reference TRBV9 and TRBJ2-5, is DSGVTQTPKHLITATGQRVTLRCSPRSGDLSVYWYQQSLDQGLQFLIQYYNGEERAKGNILERFSAQQFPDLHSELNLSSLELGDSALYFCASSVGGIAGRETQYFGPGTRLLVL.

The J gene is TRBJ1-2, the V gene TRBV6-5, with a tentative D call TRBD1 (5 bases). V was shortened by 0 bases and J by 3 bases, with 11 bases between the two germline ends. The V gene's germline CDR1 is MNHEY and CDR2 SVGAGI. The CDR3 extends over 15 amino acids. The CDR3 DNA reads as TGTGCCAGCAGTTACTCGAAAATACAGGACTATGGCTACACCTTC. Amino acids: CASSYSKIQDYGYTF.

CDR3 coding DNA: TGTGCCAGCAGCTGGACAGGGGGTAACAATGAGCAGTTCTTC. It specifies CASSWTGGNNEQFF. The V gene is TRBV7-3, the J gene TRBJ2-1, with 10 bases lining up with TRBD1. V lost 4 bases, J lost 5 bases, and 2 bases stayed unmatched. The CDR3 covers 14 residues. CDR1 is SGHTA, CDR2 FQGTGA, per germline.

This chain joins TRBV30 and TRBJ1-1; 11 nucleotides align to TRBD1. CDR1 and CDR2 (germline): GTSNPN, SVGIG (reference sequence). The V gene end was trimmed by 5 bases and the J gene end by 0 bases; junction bases not matched to a gene: 11. This CDR3 contains 17 residues. CDR3 sequence (DNA): TGTGCCTGGTGGGACAGGGGGATCGGTTTCCTGAACACTGAAGCTTTCTTT. Translating gives CAWWDRGIGFLNTEAFF.

Only a few counts were recorded for this clone. The chain joins TRBV19 to TRBJ2-2, with TRBD2 identical over 15 bases. In germline, CDR1 is LNHDA, CDR2 SQIVND (reference sequence). This CDR3 comprises 17 residues. Trimming removed 3 bases from V and 1 base from J; junction bases left unmatched: 0. As DNA, the CDR3 is TGTGCCAGTAGTATGGGACTAGCGGGAGGGAACACCGGGGAGCTGTTTTTT. It translates to CASSMGLAGGNTGELFF.

The rearrangement links TRBV28 to TRBJ1-2; D is ambiguous. This CDR3 contains 13 residues. V was shortened by 2 bases and J by 4 bases, with 8 bases between the two germline ends. The germline V gene encodes CDR1 MDHEN and CDR2 SYDVKM. CDR3 coding DNA: TGTGCCAGCAGTTTAACAGAGAGCTATGGCTACACCTTC. Protein product: CASSLTESYGYTF.

The rearrangement joins TRBV5-1 to TRBJ2-1, with 8 bases identical to TRBD2. The CDR3 runs to 15 residues. The germline V gene encodes CDR1 SGHRS and CDR2 YFSETQ. Losses at the gene ends were 2 bases for V and 9 bases for J; bases not matched to a gene: 10. CDR3 protein: CASSLVSGALGEQFF. The DNA for the CDR3 is TGCGCCAGCAGCTTAGTTAGCGGGGCCCTGGGTGAGCAGTTCTTC.

The chain employs TRBV28 and TRBJ1-3, with TRBD1 as a possible D gene (6 bases). The V gene lost 6 bases and the J gene lost 1 base, with 16 bases spanning the gap. The CDR3 has 16 amino acids. Germline V gives CDR1 MDHEN, CDR2 SYDVKM. As DNA, the CDR3 is TGTGCCAGCAGAGTTCTACAGGGCCCTTCTGGAAACACCATATATTTT. Translation gives CASRVLQGPSGNTIYF.

The rearrangement links TRBV7-9 to TRBJ2-7; D call uncertain. Germline CDR1 reads SEHNR; CDR2 reads FQNEAQ (reference sequence). Deletions cut 5 bases from V and 3 bases from J, with 17 bases between. The CDR3 contains 15 residues. In DNA, the CDR3 is TGTGCCAGCAGCCTTCCCCCCACAGAGTACTACGAGCAGTACTTC. Residues: CASSLPPTEYYEQYF.

The chain joins TRBV5-1 to TRBJ1-3, with TRBD1 identical over 8 bases. Germline V gene data show CDR1 as SGHRS and CDR2 as YFSETQ. The trim removed 0 bases at V and 4 bases at J, leaving 6 bases unmatched. The CDR3 totals 16 residues. The CDR3: CASSLGNRGKGNTIYF. The CDR3 DNA follows: TGCGCCAGCAGCTTGGGGAACAGGGGGAAAGGAAACACCATATATTTT.

The chain is built from TRBV7-2 and TRBJ2-7, with D possibly matching TRBD1 (5 bases). The CDR3 totals 15 residues. V was trimmed by 4 bases and J by 0 bases, leaving 13 bases between them. CDR1 and CDR2 (germline): SGHTA, FQGNSA. The CDR3 sequence is CASSSDSSRSYEQYF. The DNA of the CDR3 is TGTGCCAGCAGCTCCGACAGCTCCCGCTCCTACGAGCAGTACTTC.

The V call is TRBV6-5, the J call TRBJ2-7; 10 positions match TRBD2. Germline values: CDR1 MNHEY, CDR2 SVGAGI. This CDR3 has 15 amino acids. J was trimmed by 6 bases and V by 2 bases; bases with no gene match: 7. The CDR3 is CASSYPTSGIGEQYF. CDR3 nucleotide sequence: TGTGCCAGCAGTTACCCAACTAGCGGGATCGGCGAGCAGTACTTC.